Presented here are 18 T cell receptor beta chains from one specimen sequenced in a study of T cell responses to AZD1222 COVID-19 vaccine. The assay was immunoSEQ multiplex PCR, and TCRdb's table has in-frame clones only and misses some. The sample has 130,000 to 150,000 clones; 80% to 95% are singletons. Sequenced here: peripheral blood, sampled on day 0 of AZD1222 vaccination. The source of these receptors is an adult in good health.

V and J are TRBV6-5 and TRBJ1-2; TRBD1 aligns across 8 bases. CDR3 length: 15 amino acids. Looked up from germline, CDR1 is MNHEY and CDR2 is SVGAGI. V lost 0 bases, J lost 4 bases, and 4 bases stayed unmatched. The CDR3 DNA follows: TGTGCCAGCAGTTACTCGGCAGGGGGCAGCTATGGCTACACCTTC. Amino acids: CASSYSAGGSYGYTF.

This chain joins TRBV6-5 and TRBJ1-2; D not resolved. This CDR3 has 10 residues. V shed 8 bases and J shed 3 bases, with 4 bases lying between them. CDR1 and CDR2 (germline): MNHEY, SVGAGI. The CDR3 region has the DNA TGTGCCAGCCACGACTATGGCTACACCTTC. Amino acids: CASHDYGYTF.

The chain has TRBV29-1 and TRBJ2-1, with D maybe TRBD1 (6 bases). V shed 2 bases and J shed 13 bases, with 12 bases lying between them. This CDR3 comprises 11 residues. CDR1 SQVTM and CDR2 ANQGSEA come from the germline V gene. The CDR3 sequence is CSVESGGDQFF. CDR3 sequence (DNA): TGCAGCGTTGAATCTGGGGGCGATCAGTTCTTC.

The V gene is TRBV24-1, the J gene TRBJ1-5; D ambiguous. Trimming pared 4 bases from V and 3 bases from J, leaving 33 bases between. CDR3 length: 22 residues. Germline V gene sequence: CDR1 KGHDR, CDR2 SFDVKD. The CDR3 DNA is TGTGCCACCAGTGACCATACCTGGGATTCGGGGATTCTAGGCCCCCACAATCAGCCCCAGCATTTT. Translation: CATSDHTWDSGILGPHNQPQHF.

This clone is deemed medium-sized. V and J are TRBV5-6 and TRBJ1-6; D perhaps matches TRBD1 (6 bases). This CDR3 spans 16 amino acids. Germline CDR1 is SGHDT and CDR2 is YYEEEE. Trimming shortened V by 3 bases and J by 5 bases, and 15 bases separated the two germline ends. The CDR3 reads CASSSYRTANNSPLHF. CDR3 DNA sequence: TGTGCCAGCAGCTCATACAGGACAGCGAATAATTCACCCCTCCACTTT.

The V call is TRBV6-1, the J call TRBJ2-1, with D possibly matching TRBD2 (7 bases). Germline-derived CDR1 and CDR2 are MNHNS and SASEGT. The CDR3 extends over 13 amino acids. The ends were cut back, 2 bases at V and 6 bases at J, with 8 bases in the middle. The CDR3 DNA reads as TGTGCCAGCAGTGAAAGGGGGGGCAATGAGCAGTTCTTC. This encodes CASSERGGNEQFF.

This chain links TRBV24-1 with TRBJ1-5, with D tentatively TRBD1 (6 bases). This CDR3 comprises 15 residues. Trimming took 3 bases from V and 4 from J, leaving 12 bases between them. Germline loops: CDR1 KGHDR, CDR2 SFDVKD. The CDR3 nucleotides read TGTGCCACCAGTGATACACAGGGCGGGAATCAGCCCCAGCATTTT. Its protein is CATSDTQGGNQPQHF.

The chain recombines TRBV29-1 with TRBJ2-1; D gene uncertain. This CDR3 is 10 amino acids long. The V and J ends lost 6 bases and 10 bases respectively, with 10 bases between them. Germline values: CDR1 SQVTM, CDR2 ANQGSEA. The CDR3 loop reads CSVPVGEQFF. CDR3 nucleotide sequence: TGCAGCGTCCCGGTCGGGGAGCAGTTCTTC.

The chain couples TRBV30 to TRBJ2-1, with 7 positions matching TRBD2. The germline V gene encodes CDR1 GTSNPN and CDR2 SVGIG (reference sequence). The CDR3 contains 15 residues. V shed 0 bases, J shed 6 bases, and the junction held 8 bases outside the gene matches. This CDR3 is CAWSVLGGSSNEQFF. CDR3 coding DNA: TGTGCCTGGAGTGTACTGGGAGGGTCGTCCAATGAGCAGTTCTTC.

The chain uses TRBV6-5 and TRBJ1-4; D is possibly TRBD1 (6 bases). CDR3 length equals 15 residues. Germline CDR1 and CDR2: MNHEY and SVGAGI. V shed 6 bases and J shed 3 bases, with 14 bases lying between them. The CDR3 nucleotides are TGTGCCAGCAGCGGGGGGCAGACCTCTAATGAAAAACTGTTTTTT. This gives the protein CASSGGQTSNEKLFF.

The chain recombines TRBV7-9 with TRBJ2-5, with D possibly TRBD2 on 6 matching bases. This CDR3 has 14 residues. The V gene's germline CDR1 is SEHNR and CDR2 FQNEAQ (reference sequence). V lost 3 bases, J lost 3 bases, and 11 bases lay in between. This chain's CDR3 is CASSFFSGKETQYF. CDR3 in DNA: TGTGCCAGCAGCTTCTTTAGCGGCAAAGAGACCCAGTACTTC.

CDR3 sequence reads: CASSLGQGSTYEQYF. CDR3 in DNA: TGCGCCAGCAGCTTGGGACAGGGTTCTACCTACGAGCAGTACTTC. V is TRBV5-1 and J is TRBJ2-7; TRBD1 matches at 7 bases. Germline trimming cut 0 bases from V and 2 bases from J; bases unmatched to any gene: 5. Germline CDR1 reads SGHRS; CDR2 reads YFSETQ. This CDR3 spans 15 amino acids.

This chain links TRBV7-9 with TRBJ2-7; D might be TRBD1 (5 bases). V was pared by 3 bases and J by 2 bases, with 8 bases between. This CDR3 has 13 residues. CDR1 is SEHNR, CDR2 FQNEAQ, per germline (reference sequence). The CDR3 coding sequence is TGTGCCAGCAGCTTGGACACAACCTACGAGCAGTACTTC. It codes for CASSLDTTYEQYF.

The V and J genes are TRBV3-1 (or the pseudogene TRBV3-2) and TRBJ1-4; a possible D gene is TRBD1 (5 bases). From germline, CDR1 is LGHDT and CDR2 YNNKEL (reference sequence). This CDR3 has 16 residues. The germline V and J ends were trimmed by 0 bases and 2 bases, with 10 bases remaining between them. The CDR3 here is CASSQDLRATNEKLFF. The DNA for the CDR3 is TGTGCCAGCAGCCAAGATCTCAGGGCTACTAATGAAAAACTGTTTTTT.

The chain has TRBV12-3 or TRBV12-4 and TRBJ1-2; a possible D gene is TRBD1 (6 bases). The CDR3 extends over 13 amino acids. The V gene lost 3 bases and the J gene lost 8 bases, with 13 bases spanning the gap. CDR3 loop: CASSLGRGRGYTF. CDR3 sequence (DNA): TGTGCCAGCAGTTTGGGCAGGGGAAGAGGCTACACCTTC.

This sequence joins TRBV19 and TRBJ1-2; 7 bases line up with TRBD1. The trim removed 4 bases at V and 1 base at J, leaving 15 bases unmatched. This CDR3 is 18 amino acids long. The germline V gene encodes CDR1 LNHDA and CDR2 SQIVND (reference sequence). This CDR3 reads CASSTPPGQKTFNYGYTF. The CDR3 DNA reads TGTGCCAGTAGTACACCACCGGGACAGAAGACATTTAACTATGGCTACACCTTC.

This chain connects TRBV28 to TRBJ2-3; TRBD1 aligns across 8 bases. Looked up from germline, CDR1 is MDHEN and CDR2 is SYDVKM. V was clipped by 9 bases and J by 3 bases; unmatched bases: 8. This CDR3 is 14 amino acids long. CDR3 DNA sequence: TGTGCCAGTCTAAGACAGGGGATGACAGATACGCAGTATTTT. It specifies CASLRQGMTDTQYF. The variable domain in full, completed from reference TRBV28 and TRBJ2-3, reads DVKVTQSSRYLVKRTGEKVFLECVQDMDHENMFWYRQDPGLGLRLIYFSYDVKMKEKGDIPEGYSVSREKKERFSLILESASTNQTSMYLCASLRQGMTDTQYFGPGTRLTVL.

The chain links TRBV4-2 to TRBJ2-7; 13 nucleotides match TRBD2. The germline gives CDR1 LGHNA, CDR2 YNFKEQ. CDR3 length: 16 residues. Germline trimming cut 4 bases from V and 0 bases from J; bases unmatched to any gene: 3. CDR3 residues: CASSLLAGGSSYEQYF. The CDR3 nucleotides read TGTGCCAGCAGCCTACTAGCGGGAGGGAGCTCCTACGAGCAGTACTTC.